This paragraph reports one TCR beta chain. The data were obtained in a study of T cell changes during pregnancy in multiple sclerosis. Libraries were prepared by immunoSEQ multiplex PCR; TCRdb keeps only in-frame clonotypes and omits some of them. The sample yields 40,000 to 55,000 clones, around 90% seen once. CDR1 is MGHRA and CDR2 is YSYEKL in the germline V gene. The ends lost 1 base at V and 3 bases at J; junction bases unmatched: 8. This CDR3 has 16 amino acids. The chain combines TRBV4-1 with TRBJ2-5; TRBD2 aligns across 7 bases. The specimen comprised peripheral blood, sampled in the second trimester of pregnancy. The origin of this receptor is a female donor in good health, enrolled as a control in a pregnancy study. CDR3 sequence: CASSQVGLAAKETQYF. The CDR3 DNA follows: TGCGCCAGCAGCCAAGTAGGCCTAGCGGCTAAAGAGACCCAGTACTTC.